The present T cell receptor beta chain was sequenced within a study of T-cell reconstitution after alpha-beta-depleted transplantation in children. Preparing the TCRbeta library involved the use of unique molecular identifiers. MiXCR, run by TCRdb on the PCR reads, gives a single entry per CDR3 protein. Among 640,000 or so distinct CDR3 sequences listed, roughly 15% were seen once. Germline V gene sequence: CDR1 SGHRS, CDR2 YFSETQ. V shed 8 bases and J shed 4 bases, with 17 bases lying between them. The CDR3 spans 14 residues. This material consisted of PBMCs from the stem cell graft donor, taken from the stem cell graft. This TCR derives from a human donor who donated a stem cell graft to a child with acute myeloid leukemia. The rearrangement links TRBV5-1 to TRBJ2-3, with a tentative D call TRBD1 (5 bases). CDR3 in amino acids: CASARGPRADTQYF. The CDR3 nucleotides read TGCGCCAGTGCCCGAGGTCCCAGGGCAGATACGCAGTATTTT.